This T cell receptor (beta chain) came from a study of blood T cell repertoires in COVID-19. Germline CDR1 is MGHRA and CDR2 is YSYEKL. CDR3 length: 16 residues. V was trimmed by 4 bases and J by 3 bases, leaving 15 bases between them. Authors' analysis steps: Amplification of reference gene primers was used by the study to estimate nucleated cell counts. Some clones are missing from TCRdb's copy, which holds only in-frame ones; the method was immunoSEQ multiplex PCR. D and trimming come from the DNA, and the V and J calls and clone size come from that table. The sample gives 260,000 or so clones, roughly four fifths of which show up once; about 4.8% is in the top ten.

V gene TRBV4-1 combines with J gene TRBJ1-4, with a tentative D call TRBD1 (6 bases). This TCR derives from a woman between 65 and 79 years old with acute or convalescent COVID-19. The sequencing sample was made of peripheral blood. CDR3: CASSPTPGTPNEKLFF. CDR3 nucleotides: TGCGCCAGCAGCCCCACCCCCGGGACACCTAATGAAAAACTGTTTTTT.